This is a list of T cell receptor beta chains from one sample in a study of cytomegalovirus exposure and HLA in healthy donors. Profiling relied on immunoSEQ multiplex PCR, and the TCRdb table lists in-frame clones only, not all of them. The data hold approximately 150,000 clones, with about 68% observed a single time. Sequencing input: PBMCs. Receptor source: a female donor in good health and CMV-seronegative. Each CDR3 is given with its conserved first and last residue. The D gene is left open where the match is weak. Rows give clone size only sometimes, using once, few, many, or a class for an expanded clone.

TRBJ2-3	-	TRBD1	TRBV5-4	CASRRTGRSTDTQYF	TGTGCCAGCAGACGGACAGGGAGGAGCACAGATACGCAGTATTTT
TRBJ2-7	-	-	TRBV7-2	CASSGIQGPNEQYF	TGTGCCAGCAGCGGGATACAGGGCCCAAACGAGCAGTACTTC
TRBJ1-1	-	-	TRBV7-2	CASSLSVTAHTEAFF	TGTGCCAGCAGCTTATCGGTCACAGCCCACACTGAAGCTTTCTTT
TRBJ2-3	-	-	TRBV7-2	CASRDWGLGGTDTQYF	TGTGCCAGCAGGGATTGGGGGCTTGGGGGCACAGATACGCAGTATTTT
TRBJ1-4	-	-	TRBV7-2	CASSLGRVREKLFF	TGTGCCAGCAGCTTAGGGAGGGTTCGGGAAAAACTGTTTTTT
TRBJ2-7	-	-	TRBV9	CASSDGISYEQYF	TGTGCCAGCAGCGACGGGATTTCCTACGAGCAGTACTTC
TRBJ2-7	-	TRBD1	TRBV5-4	CASSALQGSSYEQYF	TGTGCCAGCAGCGCGCTACAGGGGTCGTCCTACGAGCAGTACTTC
TRBJ1-1	few	-	TRBV5-1	CASSLATSGDTEAFF	TGCGCCAGCAGCTTGGCGACTTCCGGGGACACTGAAGCTTTCTTT
TRBJ2-7	-	-	TRBV5-4	CASSIDSIYEQYF	TGTGCCAGCAGCATCGACTCCATCTACGAGCAGTACTTC
TRBJ1-4	-	-	TRBV6-6	CASSPDKGGEKLFF	TGTGCCAGCAGTCCCGACAAGGGAGGAGAAAAACTGTTTTTT
TRBJ1-1	-	TRBD1	TRBV10-1	CASSGFRFAGGTEAFF	TGCGCCAGCAGTGGATTTAGGTTCGCAGGGGGCACTGAAGCTTTCTTT
TRBJ2-7	-	TRBD2	TRBV7-6	CASSLGAGVRDRANEQYF	TGTGCCAGCAGCTTAGGGGCGGGGGTACGGGATCGAGCCAACGAGCAGTACTTC
TRBJ2-2	-	-	TRBV19	CASSIKAGVTGELFF	TGTGCCAGTAGTATTAAGGCAGGGGTCACCGGGGAGCTGTTTTTT
TRBJ2-1	-	-	TRBV19	CASSIPLRRGAYNEQFF	TGTGCCAGTAGTATCCCCCTTCGCAGGGGGGCCTACAATGAGCAGTTCTTC
TRBJ2-7	-	TRBD1	TRBV7-8	CASSTYRGSSYEQYF	TGTGCCAGCAGCACCTACAGGGGTAGCTCCTACGAGCAGTACTTC
TRBJ1-6	once	TRBD1	TRBV6-6	CASRPGTGEGAPLHF	TGTGCCAGCAGACCTGGGACAGGGGAGGGGGCACCCCTCCACTTT
TRBJ2-2	-	-	TRBV7-9	CASSLDGLTGELFF	TGTGCCAGCAGCTTAGATGGGCTTACCGGGGAGCTGTTTTTT
TRBJ1-5	few	TRBD1	TRBV10-1	CASSDGTVYSNQPQHF	TGCGCCAGCAGTGACGGGACAGTATATAGCAATCAGCCCCAGCATTTT
TRBJ1-2	-	TRBD1	TRBV4-1	CASSHKTGGLYGYTF	TGCGCCAGCAGCCACAAGACAGGGGGCCTCTATGGCTACACCTTC
TRBJ1-4	-	-	TRBV7-9	CASSSRRGIENEKLFF	TGTGCCAGCAGCTCGCGCCGGGGTATCGAAAATGAAAAACTGTTTTTT
TRBJ1-5	-	TRBD1	TRBV28	CASSLTGGNQPQHF	TGTGCCAGCAGTCTCACAGGGGGCAATCAGCCCCAGCATTTT
TRBJ1-5	-	-	TRBV7-2	CASSPYRDIRQPQHF	TGTGCCAGCAGCCCCTACAGGGATATTCGTCAGCCCCAGCATTTT
TRBJ2-6	-	-	TRBV18	CASSPGRPTGSGANVLTF	TGTGCCAGCTCACCAGGGAGGCCCACCGGGTCTGGGGCCAACGTCCTGACTTTC
TRBJ2-1	-	TRBD2	TRBV23-1	CASSLPGGAGGRSYNEQFF	TGCGCCAGCAGTCTCCCCGGAGGAGCGGGAGGGCGTTCTTACAATGAGCAGTTCTTC
TRBJ2-7	-	TRBD2	TRBV6-1	CASSPGLAESYEQYF	TGTGCCAGCAGCCCCGGACTAGCGGAAAGCTACGAGCAGTACTTC
TRBJ1-4	-	TRBD1	TRBV5-1	CASSPGQGATNEKLFF	TGCGCCAGCAGCCCGGGACAGGGAGCAACTAATGAAAAACTGTTTTTT
TRBJ2-5	few	TRBD1	TRBV12-5	CASGLPRQGAGETQYF	TGTGCTAGTGGTTTGCCCCGACAGGGGGCAGGGGAGACCCAGTACTTC
TRBJ2-1	-	-	TRBV11-2	CASSDSWRGNEQFF	TGTGCCAGCAGCGATAGCTGGCGGGGCAATGAGCAGTTCTTC
TRBJ2-2	few	-	TRBV7-2	CASSLGTGNTGELFF	TGTGCCAGCAGCTTAGGGACTGGCAACACCGGGGAGCTGTTTTTT
TRBJ1-1	-	-	TRBV9	CASSYAGGSTEAFF	TGTGCCAGCAGCTATGCGGGGGGTAGCACTGAAGCTTTCTTT
TRBJ1-4	-	TRBD1	TRBV4-3	CASSQDLRQGTNEKLFF	TGCGCCAGCAGCCAAGACCTAAGACAGGGCACTAATGAAAAACTGTTTTTT
TRBJ1-4	-	TRBD1	TRBV4-1	CASSQEGTGGNEKLFF	TGCGCCAGCAGCCAAGAGGGGACAGGGGGAAATGAAAAACTGTTTTTT
TRBJ1-6	-	TRBD1	TRBV15	CATSRTGTGGGSPLHF	TGTGCCACCAGCCGGACCGGGACAGGGGGAGGTTCACCCCTCCACTTT
TRBJ1-1	-	TRBD1	TRBV6-5	CASSEKQGALTEAFF	TGTGCCAGCAGCGAAAAACAGGGGGCGCTGACTGAAGCTTTCTTT
TRBJ2-7	-	TRBD1	TRBV11-2	CASSLVGTVFGEQYF	TGTGCCAGCAGCCTAGTAGGGACAGTTTTTGGCGAGCAGTACTTC
TRBJ2-7	-	TRBD1	TRBV5-1	CASSLEPGRGLGEQYF	TGCGCCAGCAGCTTGGAGCCCGGCAGGGGGCTCGGCGAGCAGTACTTC
TRBJ1-3	-	-	TRBV6-5	CASSPQDPGNTIYF	TGTGCCAGCAGCCCACAGGATCCGGGAAACACCATATATTTT